This TCR beta chain was identified in a study of shared clonotypes between healthy human individuals. Clones were read by immunoSEQ multiplex PCR, and TCRdb kept only the in-frame ones, dropping some. The repertoire holds a few million clones, with 85% to 95% as singletons. The sequence derives from a young man in good health. Some clones in this sample may be carry-over from other donors' samples. Sequencing was carried out using naive CD4+ T cells from PBMCs. Regarding subset: CD45RA+ positively selected.

The CDR3, as DNA: TGTGCCAGCAGTTACCCCAAAAGCTTCACAGCCAGAGCTAACACCGGGGAGCTGTTTTTT. Translating it yields CASSYPKSFTARANTGELFF. V usage is TRBV28 and J usage is TRBJ2-2, with D uncertain. CDR1 is MDHEN and CDR2 is SYDVKM in the germline V gene. There are 20 residues in the CDR3. The germline V and J ends were trimmed by 4 bases and 2 bases, with 26 bases remaining between them. Combining the CDR3 with reference TRBV28 and TRBJ2-2 gives the whole variable domain DVKVTQSSRYLVKRTGEKVFLECVQDMDHENMFWYRQDPGLGLRLIYFSYDVKMKEKGDIPEGYSVSREKKERFSLILESASTNQTSMYLCASSYPKSFTARANTGELFFGEGSRLTVL.